This T cell receptor (beta chain) was captured by sequencing in a study of cytomegalovirus exposure and HLA in healthy donors. Germline assignment: CDR1 SEHNR and CDR2 FQNEAQ (reference sequence). The CDR3 has 14 residues. The V gene end was trimmed by 2 bases and the J gene end by 3 bases; junction bases not matched to a gene: 3. Primers included in the PCR were 60 Vbeta and 13 Jbeta primers. Some clones are missing from TCRdb's copy, which holds only in-frame ones; the method was immunoSEQ multiplex PCR. The sample includes about 160,000 clones, about 85% of them seen just once. Sequencing was carried out using PBMCs. The receptor comes from a woman between 45 and 60 years old in good health and CMV-seropositive. The V call is TRBV7-9, the J call TRBJ1-2; 7 bases agree with TRBD1. The CDR3, as DNA: TGTGCCAGCAGCTTATCAACAGGGGACTATGGCTACACCTTC. This codes for CASSLSTGDYGYTF.